The 21 T cell receptor beta chains presented below share a single source sample, sequenced in a study of a mutant IDH1 vaccine in newly diagnosed glioma. Repertoires were generated with immunoSEQ multiplex PCR, while TCRdb's copy carries only in-frame clones and drops some. The sample contains about 32,000 clones, about four fifths of which appear only once. Antigen specificity for these receptors is unknown. The time point was: week 35, safety follow-up. Each dose delivered 300 ug of mutant IDH1 20-mer peptide subcutaneously with imiquimod. The input for sequencing was PBMCs, taken from a glioma patient whose treatment included an IDH1 peptide vaccine. These TCRs come from a man aged 40-55 years with glioma. Some clones in this sample may be carry-over from other donors' samples.

J is TRBJ2-7 and V is TRBV9, with 9 bases matching TRBD1. The CDR3 totals 14 residues. Germline CDR1 and CDR2: SGDLS and YYNGEE. The ends lost 3 bases at V and 6 bases at J; junction bases unmatched: 7. Here the CDR3 reads CASSGTGVASEQYF. The CDR3, as DNA: TGTGCCAGCAGCGGGACAGGGGTAGCCTCCGAGCAGTACTTC.

This clone was counted only a few times. CDR3 sequence reads: CASSRGLAGVIDEQFF. DNA of the CDR3: TGTGCCAGCAGTCGGGGACTAGCGGGGGTGATAGATGAGCAGTTCTTC. The rearrangement uses TRBV28 and TRBJ2-1; 14 bases are a match to TRBD2. The CDR3 spans 16 residues. Trimming removed 5 bases from V and 8 bases from J; junction bases left unmatched: 8. Germline CDR1 reads MDHEN; CDR2 reads SYDVKM.

This chain joins TRBV5-4 and TRBJ2-3; a weak D match, TRBD2 (6 bases). Between the trimmed V and J ends, which lost 4 bases and 0 bases, there was a span of 15 bases. CDR1 and CDR2 from the germline V gene are SGHNT and YYREEE (reference sequence). The CDR3 covers 16 residues. The CDR3 spells CASSGEVGLSTDTQYF. CDR3 coding DNA: TGTGCCAGCAGCGGGGAGGTCGGGTTAAGCACAGATACGCAGTATTTT.

The chain employs TRBV5-1 and TRBJ2-7; TRBD2 matches at 8 bases. In germline, CDR1 is SGHRS, CDR2 YFSETQ. V was pared by 5 bases and J by 5 bases, with 15 bases of the junction left unmatched. This CDR3 contains 16 residues. The CDR3 is CASSPIRLSGGDEQYF. The DNA for the CDR3 is TGCGCCAGCAGTCCAATCCGACTGAGCGGGGGCGACGAGCAGTACTTC.

The chain couples TRBV5-6 to TRBJ1-6; TRBD1 is a possible D gene (6 bases). V gave up 1 base and J gave up 9 bases, with 11 bases separating them. CDR1 is SGHDT and CDR2 is YYEEEE in the germline V gene. This CDR3 region has 14 residues. CDR3 residues: CASSLRGRGSPLHF. The CDR3 DNA is TGTGCCAGCAGCTTGCGGGGCAGGGGTTCACCCCTCCACTTT.

The chain couples TRBV29-1 to TRBJ1-5; TRBD1 is a possible D gene (6 bases). Trimming pared 4 bases from V and 4 bases from J, leaving 17 bases between. The CDR3 extends over 15 amino acids. The germline gives CDR1 SQVTM, CDR2 ANQGSEA. CDR3 region: CSVVSGGGRNQPQHF. In DNA form, the CDR3 reads TGCAGCGTTGTCTCCGGGGGGGGCCGAAATCAGCCCCAGCATTTT.

The chain recombines TRBV6-5 with TRBJ1-2; D is uncertain. Germline V gene lookup returns CDR1 MNHEY and CDR2 SVGAGI. The CDR3 is made up of 15 amino acids. V was clipped by 0 bases and J by 4 bases, with 12 bases between them. The CDR3 DNA sequence: TGTGCCAGCAGTTACTCTTCTCGGGGAATCTATGGCTACACCTTC. Protein sequence: CASSYSSRGIYGYTF.

This clone was seen just once. J is TRBJ1-6 and V is TRBV9; 9 bases fit TRBD1. V gave up 3 bases and J gave up 9 bases; unmatched junction bases: 7. This CDR3 is built from 15 residues. Germline values: CDR1 SGDLS, CDR2 YYNGEE. This CDR3 is CASSEAGQGGSPLHF. As DNA, the CDR3 is TGTGCCAGCAGCGAGGCGGGACAGGGAGGTTCACCCCTCCACTTT.

The J gene is TRBJ1-1, the V gene TRBV5-1; perhaps TRBD1 as D (6 bases). The CDR3 spans 16 residues. The V end was cut by 3 bases, the J end by 1 base, with 16 bases between. Germline CDR1 and CDR2: SGHRS and YFSETQ. CDR3 loop: CASSWPPDRPNTEAFF. The CDR3 region has the DNA TGCGCCAGCAGCTGGCCACCAGACAGGCCGAACACTGAAGCTTTCTTT.

The rearrangement links TRBV7-9 to TRBJ2-7, with D possibly TRBD2 on 5 matching bases. The CDR3 is 14 amino acids. Trimming took off 0 bases at V and 6 bases at J, with 12 bases between the two ends. Per the germline V gene, CDR1 is SEHNR and CDR2 is FQNEAQ (reference sequence). CDR3 loop: CASSLAAWAGEQYF. CDR3 nucleotides: TGTGCCAGCAGCTTAGCGGCATGGGCGGGCGAGCAGTACTTC.

V is TRBV2 and J is TRBJ1-1; D not resolved. V was trimmed by 4 bases and J by 5 bases, leaving 11 bases between them. The CDR3 spans 13 residues. Germline lookup yields CDR1 SNHLY and CDR2 FYNNEI. The CDR3 sequence: CASSVNGVTEAFF. CDR3 DNA sequence: TGTGCCAGCAGTGTTAATGGGGTGACTGAAGCTTTCTTT.

The CDR3 is CASSLVWGLAEAFF. CDR3 in DNA: TGTGCCAGCAGCTTAGTTTGGGGGCTCGCTGAAGCTTTCTTT. The chain employs TRBV7-8 and TRBJ1-1; weak D call: TRBD1 (6 bases). Trimming left V 1 base short and J 6 bases short, with 12 bases between. Germline values: CDR1 SGHVS, CDR2 FQNEAQ. This CDR3 spans 14 amino acids. Filled out from reference TRBV7-8 and TRBJ1-1, the complete variable domain reads GAGVSQSPRYKVAKRGQDVALRCDPISGHVSLFWYQQALGQGPEFLTYFQNEAQLDKSGLPSDRFFAERPEGSVSTLKIQRTQQEDSAVYLCASSLVWGLAEAFFGQGTRLTVV.

The genes are TRBV11-1 and TRBJ2-2; D is uncertain. V was trimmed by 5 bases and J by 6 bases, leaving 7 bases between them. CDR1 SGHAT and CDR2 FQDESV come from the germline V gene (reference sequence). This CDR3 spans 12 amino acids. CDR3 sequence reads: CASSRTAGELFF. CDR3 nucleotide sequence: TGTGCCAGCAGCCGGACGGCCGGGGAGCTGTTTTTT.

The chain couples TRBV21-1 to TRBJ2-5; TRBD2, the table's D call, lacks a check against the DNA. TRBV21-1 is tagged as a pseudogene. The CDR3 contains 17 residues. The CDR3 reads CASSKVASGGAGETQYF. The DNA for the CDR3 is TGTGCCAGCAGCAAAGTGGCTAGCGGGGGGGCAGGGGAGACCCAGTACTTC.

The rearrangement links TRBV18 to TRBJ2-7, with D unclear. CDR1 and CDR2 (germline): KGHSH, LQKENI. The CDR3 extends over 13 amino acids. Trimming took 2 bases from V and 2 from J, leaving 7 bases between them. The CDR3 spells CASSPARTYEQYF. The CDR3 DNA reads as TGTGCCAGCTCACCAGCCCGTACCTACGAGCAGTACTTC.

The J gene is TRBJ2-2, the V gene TRBV5-8; possible D gene TRBD2, 5 bases. Germline values: CDR1 SGHTS, CDR2 YDEGEE. Trimming stripped 2 bases from V and 3 bases from J, with 17 bases between. The CDR3 is 17 residues long. CDR3 region: CASSFVTSGIDTGELFF. DNA of the CDR3: TGTGCCAGCAGCTTCGTGACATCGGGGATTGACACCGGGGAGCTGTTTTTT.

The chain is built from TRBV19 and TRBJ1-5; maybe TRBD1 (5 bases). The germline V gene has CDR1 LNHDA and CDR2 SQIVND (reference sequence). The V gene lost 6 bases and the J gene lost 0 bases, with 18 bases spanning the gap. CDR3 length: 17 amino acids. CDR3 sequence (DNA): TGTGCCAGTAGAAAAAGGCAGGGCTCTTATAGCAATCAGCCCCAGCATTTT. This codes for CASRKRQGSYSNQPQHF.

The V gene is TRBV19, the J gene TRBJ2-7; D is undetermined. Trimming took 6 bases from V and 3 from J, leaving 18 bases between them. Per the germline V gene, CDR1 is LNHDA and CDR2 is SQIVND (reference sequence). CDR3 length equals 15 residues. In nucleotides, the CDR3 is TGTGCCAGTAGCGGAACAAACAACCAGCTCTACGAGCAGTACTTC. Encoded protein: CASSGTNNQLYEQYF.

This chain uses TRBV5-1 with TRBJ2-1, with 7 bases lining up with TRBD1. This CDR3 region has 13 residues. The ends lost 7 bases at V and 5 bases at J; junction bases unmatched: 6. The germline V gene has CDR1 SGHRS and CDR2 YFSETQ. CDR3 nucleotide sequence: TGCGCCAGCGCCGGGACAGAAGACAATGAGCAGTTCTTC. It yields the protein CASAGTEDNEQFF.

The chain couples TRBV7-9 to TRBJ1-1; D is unclear. Germline assignment: CDR1 SEHNR and CDR2 FQNEAQ (reference sequence). The CDR3 loop spans 15 amino acids. The V end lost 4 bases, the J end lost 2 bases, and 14 bases lay between the germline ends. CDR3 loop: CASSSDGEVNTEAFF. CDR3 DNA: TGTGCCAGCAGCTCTGACGGTGAGGTAAACACTGAAGCTTTCTTT. The variable domain in full, completed from reference TRBV7-9 and TRBJ1-1, reads DTGVSQNPRHKITKRGQNVTFRCDPISEHNRLYWYRQTLGQGPEFLTYFQNEAQLEKSRLLSDRFSAERPKGSFSTLEIQRTEQGDSAMYLCASSSDGEVNTEAFFGQGTRLTVV.

The chain has TRBV18 and TRBJ1-2, with D possibly being TRBD1 (6 bases). This CDR3 is 14 amino acids long. Between the trimmed V and J ends, which lost 3 bases and 3 bases, there was a span of 11 bases. Germline values: CDR1 KGHSH, CDR2 LQKENI. CDR3 loop: CASSPRGEDYGYTF. In DNA form, the CDR3 reads TGTGCCAGCTCACCGAGGGGGGAGGACTATGGCTACACCTTC.